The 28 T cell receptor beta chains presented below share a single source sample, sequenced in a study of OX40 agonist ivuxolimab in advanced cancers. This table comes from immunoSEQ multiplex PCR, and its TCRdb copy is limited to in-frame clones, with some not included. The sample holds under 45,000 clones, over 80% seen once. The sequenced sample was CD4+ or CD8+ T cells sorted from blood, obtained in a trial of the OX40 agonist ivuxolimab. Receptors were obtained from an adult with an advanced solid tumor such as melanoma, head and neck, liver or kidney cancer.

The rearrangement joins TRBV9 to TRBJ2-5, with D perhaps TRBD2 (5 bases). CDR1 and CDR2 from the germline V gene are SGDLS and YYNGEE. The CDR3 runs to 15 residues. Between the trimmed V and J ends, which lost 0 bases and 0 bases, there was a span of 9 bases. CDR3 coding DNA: TGTGCCAGCAGCGTAGGGAGACTATACCAAGAGACCCAGTACTTC. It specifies CASSVGRLYQETQYF.

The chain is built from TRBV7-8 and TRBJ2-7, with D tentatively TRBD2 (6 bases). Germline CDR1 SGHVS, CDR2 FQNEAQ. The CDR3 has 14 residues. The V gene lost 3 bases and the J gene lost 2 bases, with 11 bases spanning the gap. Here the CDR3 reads CASSLGLRPYEQYF. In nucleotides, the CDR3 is TGTGCCAGCAGCTTGGGACTGAGACCCTACGAGCAGTACTTC. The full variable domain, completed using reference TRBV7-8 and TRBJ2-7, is GAGVSQSPRYKVAKRGQDVALRCDPISGHVSLFWYQQALGQGPEFLTYFQNEAQLDKSGLPSDRFFAERPEGSVSTLKIQRTQQEDSAVYLCASSLGLRPYEQYFGPGTRLTVT.

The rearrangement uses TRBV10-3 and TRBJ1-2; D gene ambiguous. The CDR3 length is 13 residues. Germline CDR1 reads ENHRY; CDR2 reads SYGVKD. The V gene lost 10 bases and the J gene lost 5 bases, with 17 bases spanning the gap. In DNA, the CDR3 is TGTGCCAGCGCCGCGGAGCTTCTTTATGGCTACACCTTC. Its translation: CASAAELLYGYTF.

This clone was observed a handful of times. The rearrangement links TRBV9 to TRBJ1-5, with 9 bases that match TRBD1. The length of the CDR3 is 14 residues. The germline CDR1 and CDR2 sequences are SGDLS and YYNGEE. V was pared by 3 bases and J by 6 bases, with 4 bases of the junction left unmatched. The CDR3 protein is CASSEDRGFQPQHF. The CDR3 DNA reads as TGTGCCAGCAGCGAGGACAGGGGATTTCAGCCCCAGCATTTT.

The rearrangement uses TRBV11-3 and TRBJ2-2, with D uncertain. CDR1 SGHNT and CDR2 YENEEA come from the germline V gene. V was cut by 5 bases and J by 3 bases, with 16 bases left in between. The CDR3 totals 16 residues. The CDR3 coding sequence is TGTGCCAGCAGCGCCTCGGTCGCGCGAGACACCGGGGAGCTGTTTTTT. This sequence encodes CASSASVARDTGELFF.

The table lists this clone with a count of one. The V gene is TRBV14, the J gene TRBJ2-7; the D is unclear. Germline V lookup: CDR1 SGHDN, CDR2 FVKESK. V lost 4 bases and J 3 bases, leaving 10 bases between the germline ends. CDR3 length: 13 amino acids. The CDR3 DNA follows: TGTGCCAGCAGCCGGGCGGCCTACTACGAGCAGTACTTC. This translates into CASSRAAYYEQYF.

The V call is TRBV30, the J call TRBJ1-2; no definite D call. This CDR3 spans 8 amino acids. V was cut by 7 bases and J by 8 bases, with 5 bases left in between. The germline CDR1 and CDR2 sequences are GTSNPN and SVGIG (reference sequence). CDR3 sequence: CASEGYTF. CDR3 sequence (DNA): TGTGCCTCGGAGGGCTACACCTTC.

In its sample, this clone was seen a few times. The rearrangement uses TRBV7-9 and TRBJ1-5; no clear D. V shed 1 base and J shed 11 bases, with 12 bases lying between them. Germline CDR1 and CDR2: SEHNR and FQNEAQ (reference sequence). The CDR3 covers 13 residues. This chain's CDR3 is CASSLGVEGTQHF. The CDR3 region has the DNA TGTGCCAGCAGCTTAGGGGTGGAGGGCACCCAGCATTTT.

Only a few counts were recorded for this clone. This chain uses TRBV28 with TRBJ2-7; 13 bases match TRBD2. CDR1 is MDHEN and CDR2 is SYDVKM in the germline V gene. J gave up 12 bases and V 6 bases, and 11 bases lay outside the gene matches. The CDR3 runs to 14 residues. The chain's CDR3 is CASSLSGTSGMWYF. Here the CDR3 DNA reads TGTGCCAGCAGCCTAAGCGGGACTAGCGGGATGTGGTACTTC.

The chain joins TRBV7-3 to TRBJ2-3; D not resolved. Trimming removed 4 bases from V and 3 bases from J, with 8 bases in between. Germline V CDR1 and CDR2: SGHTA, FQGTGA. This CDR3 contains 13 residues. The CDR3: CASSYSRTDTQYF. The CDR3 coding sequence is TGTGCCAGCAGCTACAGCAGAACAGATACGCAGTATTTT. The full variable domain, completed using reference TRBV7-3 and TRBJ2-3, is GAGVSQTPSNKVTEKGKYVELRCDPISGHTALYWYRQSLGQGPEFLIYFQGTGAADDSGLPNDRFFAVRPEGSVSTLKIQRTERGDSAVYLCASSYSRTDTQYFGPGTRLTVL.

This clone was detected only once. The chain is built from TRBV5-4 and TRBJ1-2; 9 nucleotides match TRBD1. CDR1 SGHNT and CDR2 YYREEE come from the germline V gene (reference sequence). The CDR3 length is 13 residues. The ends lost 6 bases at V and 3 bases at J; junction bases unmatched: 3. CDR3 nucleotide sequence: TGTGCCAGCATGGACAGGGGTGACTATGGCTACACCTTC. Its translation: CASMDRGDYGYTF.

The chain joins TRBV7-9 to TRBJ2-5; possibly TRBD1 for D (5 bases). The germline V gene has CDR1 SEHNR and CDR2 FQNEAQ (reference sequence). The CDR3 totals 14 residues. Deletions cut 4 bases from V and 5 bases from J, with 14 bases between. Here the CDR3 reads CASSYQGVGETQYF. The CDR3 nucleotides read TGTGCCAGCAGCTACCAGGGTGTGGGGGAGACCCAGTACTTC.

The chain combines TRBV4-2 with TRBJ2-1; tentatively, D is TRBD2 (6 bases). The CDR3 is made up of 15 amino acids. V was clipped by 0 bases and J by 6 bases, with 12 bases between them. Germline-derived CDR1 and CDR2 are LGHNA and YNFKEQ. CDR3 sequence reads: CASSQEPGLFNEQFF. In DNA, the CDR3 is TGTGCCAGCAGCCAAGAACCGGGACTCTTCAATGAGCAGTTCTTC.

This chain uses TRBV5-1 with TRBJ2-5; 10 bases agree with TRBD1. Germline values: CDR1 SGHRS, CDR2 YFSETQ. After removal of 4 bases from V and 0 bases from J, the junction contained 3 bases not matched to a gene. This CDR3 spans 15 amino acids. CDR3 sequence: CASSKDRGYQETQYF. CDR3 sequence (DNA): TGCGCCAGCAGCAAGGACAGGGGGTACCAAGAGACCCAGTACTTC.

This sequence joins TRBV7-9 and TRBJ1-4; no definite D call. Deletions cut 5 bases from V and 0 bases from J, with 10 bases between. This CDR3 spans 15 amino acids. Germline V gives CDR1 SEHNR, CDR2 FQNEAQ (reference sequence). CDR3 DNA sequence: TGTGCCAGCAGCAGAACCAGAGCAACTAATGAAAAACTGTTTTTT. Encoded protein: CASSRTRATNEKLFF.

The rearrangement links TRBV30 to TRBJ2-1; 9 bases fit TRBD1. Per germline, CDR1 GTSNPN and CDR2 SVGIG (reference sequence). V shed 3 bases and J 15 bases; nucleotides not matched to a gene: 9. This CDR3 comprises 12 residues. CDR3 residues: CAWRTLTGGGFF. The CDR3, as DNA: TGTGCCTGGAGGACACTGACAGGGGGTGGGTTCTTC.

CDR3 sequence (DNA): TGTGCCAGCAGCGTAGCGGCGAGCTACGAGCAGTACTTC. Translating gives CASSVAASYEQYF. The gene calls are TRBV9 and TRBJ2-7, with D uncertain. The germline V gene has CDR1 SGDLS and CDR2 YYNGEE. CDR3 length: 13 residues. The ends were cut back, 0 bases at V and 3 bases at J, with 7 bases in the middle.

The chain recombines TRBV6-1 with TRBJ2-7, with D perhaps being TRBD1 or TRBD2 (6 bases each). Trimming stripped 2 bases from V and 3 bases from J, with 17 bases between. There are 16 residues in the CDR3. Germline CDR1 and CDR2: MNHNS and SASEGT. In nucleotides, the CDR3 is TGTGCCAGCAGTGAAAGGGGGAGTGGAGGGGGCTACGAGCAGTACTTC. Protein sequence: CASSERGSGGGYEQYF.

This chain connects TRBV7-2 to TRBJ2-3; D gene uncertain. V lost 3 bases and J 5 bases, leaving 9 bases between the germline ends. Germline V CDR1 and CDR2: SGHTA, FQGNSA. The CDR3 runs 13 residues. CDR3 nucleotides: TGTGCCAGCAGCTTGAACTTCCAAGATACGCAGTATTTT. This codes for CASSLNFQDTQYF.

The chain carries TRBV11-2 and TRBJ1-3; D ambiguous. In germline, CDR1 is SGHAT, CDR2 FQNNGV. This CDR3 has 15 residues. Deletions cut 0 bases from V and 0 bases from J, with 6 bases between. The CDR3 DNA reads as TGTGCCAGCAGCTTAGAGCAGGCCTCTGGAAACACCATATATTTT. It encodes CASSLEQASGNTIYF.

CDR3 in DNA: TGTGCCAGCTCACCAAACAGGGGAGGGACTGAAGCTTTCTTT. Translation gives CASSPNRGGTEAFF. The J gene is TRBJ1-1, the V gene TRBV18; 7 bases are a match to TRBD1. With 2 bases clipped from V and 5 bases from J, the junction kept 5 bases outside the gene matches. Germline V gives CDR1 KGHSH, CDR2 LQKENI. The CDR3 spans 14 residues.

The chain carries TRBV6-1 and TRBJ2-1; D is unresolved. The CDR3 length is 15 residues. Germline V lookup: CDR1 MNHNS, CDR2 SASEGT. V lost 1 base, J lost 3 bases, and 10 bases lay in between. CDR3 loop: CASSEVGQFYNEQFF. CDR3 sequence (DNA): TGTGCCAGCAGTGAAGTGGGTCAGTTCTACAATGAGCAGTTCTTC.

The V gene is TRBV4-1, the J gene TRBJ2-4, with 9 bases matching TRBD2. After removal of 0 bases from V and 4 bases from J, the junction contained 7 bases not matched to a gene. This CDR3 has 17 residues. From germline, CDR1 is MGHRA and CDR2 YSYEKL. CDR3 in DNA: TGCGCCAGCAGCCAAGAATTAGCGGGGGACCTAAAAAACATTCAGTACTTC. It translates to CASSQELAGDLKNIQYF.

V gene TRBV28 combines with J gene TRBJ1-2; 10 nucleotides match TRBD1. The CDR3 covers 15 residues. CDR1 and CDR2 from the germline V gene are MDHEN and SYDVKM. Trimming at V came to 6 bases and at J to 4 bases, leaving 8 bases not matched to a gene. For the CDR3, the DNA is TGTGCCAGCAGACCGACGGGACAGGGGATCTATGGCTACACCTTC. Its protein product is CASRPTGQGIYGYTF.

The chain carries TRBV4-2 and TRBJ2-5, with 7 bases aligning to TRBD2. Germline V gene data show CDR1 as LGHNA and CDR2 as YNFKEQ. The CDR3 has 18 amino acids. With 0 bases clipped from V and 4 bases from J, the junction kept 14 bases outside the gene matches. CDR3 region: CASSQEGSGGGLAETQYF. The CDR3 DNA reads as TGTGCCAGCAGCCAAGAGGGTAGTGGCGGGGGTTTGGCAGAGACCCAGTACTTC.

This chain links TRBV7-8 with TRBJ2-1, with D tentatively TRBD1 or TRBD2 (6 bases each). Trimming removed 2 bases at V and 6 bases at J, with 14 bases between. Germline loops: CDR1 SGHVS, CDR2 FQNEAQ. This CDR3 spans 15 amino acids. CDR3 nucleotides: TGTGCCAGCAGCTTAAGGTGGGGGGCGGGCAATGAGCAGTTCTTC. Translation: CASSLRWGAGNEQFF.

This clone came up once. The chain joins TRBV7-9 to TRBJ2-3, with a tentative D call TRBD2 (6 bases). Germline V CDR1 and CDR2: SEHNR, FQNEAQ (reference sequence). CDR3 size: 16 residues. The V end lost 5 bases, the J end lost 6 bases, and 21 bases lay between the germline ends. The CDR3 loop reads CASSPLARRAGDTQYF. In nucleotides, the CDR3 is TGTGCCAGCAGCCCGTTAGCACGGAGGGCTGGGGATACGCAGTATTTT.

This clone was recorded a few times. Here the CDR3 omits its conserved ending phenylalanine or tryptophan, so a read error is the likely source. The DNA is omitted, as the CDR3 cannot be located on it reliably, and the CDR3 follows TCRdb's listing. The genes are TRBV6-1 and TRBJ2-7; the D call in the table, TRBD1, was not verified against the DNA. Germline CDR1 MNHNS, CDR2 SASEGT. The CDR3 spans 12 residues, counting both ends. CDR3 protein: CASRATGTANSS.